These 25 T cell receptor beta chains came from one sample sequenced in a study of T cells in Graves' hyperthyroidism and ophthalmopathy. Regions amplified from RNA transcripts were the TCR beta CDR3 regions. The HTBI primer set drove a first-round RT-PCR of the TCR CDR3. Using its own MiXCR run on the multiplex PCR reads, TCRdb lists one record per CDR3 protein. Of hundreds of thousands of distinct CDR3 sequences listed, about 15% are singletons. The sequenced sample was blood. The receptors derive from a woman in her 30s with Graves' hyperthyroidism.

Many counts were recorded for this clonotype. This chain links TRBV30 with TRBJ2-7; no clear D. Germline V gene data show CDR1 as GTSNPN and CDR2 as SVGIG (reference sequence). V was shortened by 7 bases and J by 3 bases, with 16 bases between the two germline ends. The CDR3 length is 13 residues. CDR3 nucleotide sequence: TGTGCCTTCACCCCAGCAAGCCTCTACGAGCAGTACTTC. Encoded protein: CAFTPASLYEQYF.

This clonotype showed up many times. The V call is TRBV10-3, the J call TRBJ1-1, with D hard to call. This CDR3 contains 15 residues. V was clipped by 4 bases and J by 0 bases, with 12 bases between them. Germline loops: CDR1 ENHRY, CDR2 SYGVKD. The CDR3 DNA reads as TGTGCCATCAGTGGGGCAGGTACAATGAACACTGAAGCTTTCTTT. Translating it yields CAISGAGTMNTEAFF.

At least ten counts were recorded for this clonotype. V is TRBV12-3 or TRBV12-4 and J is TRBJ1-2; a weak D match, TRBD1 (5 bases). The V end lost 5 bases, the J end lost 6 bases, and 7 bases lay between the germline ends. The CDR3 runs 11 residues. Here the CDR3 reads CASSLRDGYTF. CDR3 coding DNA: TGTGCCAGCAGTCTCAGGGATGGCTACACCTTC.

The J gene is TRBJ2-1, the V gene TRBV11-2; the D is unclear. The germline V gene has CDR1 SGHAT and CDR2 FQNNGV. The CDR3 runs to 15 residues. The V gene lost 2 bases and the J gene lost 5 bases, with 13 bases spanning the gap. The CDR3 DNA reads as TGTGCCAGCAGCTTAAGTCCCACAGAAAACAATGAGCAGTTCTTC. Protein: CASSLSPTENNEQFF. Combining the CDR3 with reference TRBV11-2 and TRBJ2-1 gives the whole variable domain EAGVAQSPRYKIIEKRQSVAFWCNPISGHATLYWYQQILGQGPKLLIQFQNNGVVDDSQLPKDRFSAERLKGVDSTLKIQPAKLEDSAVYLCASSLSPTENNEQFFGPGTRLTVL.

This clonotype has only a few counts. J is TRBJ2-4 and V is TRBV7-8; 11 bases match TRBD2. The germline V gene encodes CDR1 SGHVS and CDR2 FQNEAQ. The CDR3 sequence is 20 residues long. J was trimmed by 2 bases and V by 5 bases; bases with no gene match: 17. CDR3 in DNA: TGTGCCAGCAGCATCCTGACTAGCGGGATCGGTGGGGGAACCAAAAACATTCAGTACTTC. Translation gives CASSILTSGIGGGTKNIQYF.

This clonotype was seen repeatedly, ten times or more. The chain employs TRBV18 and TRBJ1-5; D call uncertain. The germline CDR1 and CDR2 sequences are KGHSH and LQKENI. This CDR3 is 14 amino acids long. Between the trimmed V and J ends, which lost 6 bases and 2 bases, there was a span of 11 bases. CDR3 bases: TGTGCCAGCTCCCCCGCAGGAGGCAATCAGCCCCAGCATTTT. Protein: CASSPAGGNQPQHF.

This clonotype turned up a few times. The rearrangement links TRBV27 to TRBJ2-2; possible D gene TRBD2, 6 bases. Trimming removed 2 bases from V and 0 bases from J, with 13 bases in between. The germline gives CDR1 MNHEY, CDR2 SMNVEV (reference sequence). This CDR3 is built from 17 residues. The CDR3 loop is CASSLRASATNTGELFF. The CDR3 region has the DNA TGTGCCAGCAGTTTACGGGCTAGCGCGACGAACACCGGGGAGCTGTTTTTT.

The sample holds a few counts of this clonotype. The chain couples TRBV29-1 to TRBJ2-1; TRBD1 or TRBD2 may be the D gene (5 bases each). Germline V gives CDR1 SQVTM, CDR2 ANQGSEA. The CDR3 runs 11 residues. Trimming removed 6 bases from V and 10 bases from J, with 13 bases in between. The CDR3 loop reads CSVGESSEQFF. The CDR3 region has the DNA TGCAGCGTGGGGGAAAGCTCCGAGCAGTTCTTC.

This clonotype was seen ten or more times. The rearrangement links TRBV27 to TRBJ1-5; tentative D call: TRBD1 (5 bases). CDR1 is MNHEY, CDR2 SMNVEV, per germline (reference sequence). CDR3 length equals 15 residues. The germline V and J ends were trimmed by 6 bases and 0 bases, with 12 bases remaining between them. DNA for the CDR3: TGTGCCAGCAGACATAAGGGGTATAGCAATCAGCCCCAGCATTTT. Its protein product is CASRHKGYSNQPQHF.

This clonotype was found a few times. This rearrangement joins TRBV7-2 to TRBJ2-7; 10 bases fit TRBD2. The germline V gene encodes CDR1 SGHTA and CDR2 FQGNSA. The V segment lost 7 bases and the J segment 7 bases; nucleotides outside the gene matches: 10. The CDR3 runs to 14 residues. The CDR3 nucleotides are TGTGCCAGCAAAAAATTTAGCGGGAGGAGGGAGCAGTACTTC. Its translation is CASKKFSGRREQYF.

About this clonotype: A read error may explain this, as a much larger clone is one base away. CDR3: CSAGDAESSYNEQFF. The CDR3 DNA sequence: TGCAGTGCTGGAGATGCGGAAAGCTCCTACAATGAGCAGTTCTTC. J is TRBJ2-1 and V is TRBV20-1; D not certain. Germline V gene lookup returns CDR1 DFQATT and CDR2 SNEGSKA (reference sequence). This CDR3 contains 15 residues.

This clonotype occurred many times. The chain carries TRBV11-2 and TRBJ2-7, with 11 bases identical to TRBD2. Germline CDR1 is SGHAT and CDR2 is FQNNGV. The CDR3 has 15 residues. The J segment lost 6 bases and the V segment lost 1 base, leaving 5 bases of the junction unmatched. The CDR3 DNA follows: TGTGCCAGCAGCTTAGGGAGGACTAGCGGGCCCGAGCAGTACTTC. This sequence encodes CASSLGRTSGPEQYF. The full variable domain, in which reference TRBV11-2 and TRBJ2-7 provide the parts outside the CDR3, is EAGVAQSPRYKIIEKRQSVAFWCNPISGHATLYWYQQILGQGPKLLIQFQNNGVVDDSQLPKDRFSAERLKGVDSTLKIQPAKLEDSAVYLCASSLGRTSGPEQYFGPGTRLTVT.

This clonotype is a singleton in its sample. This could be a read error, since a much larger clone is one nucleotide away. The chain joins TRBV28 to TRBJ1-1; D ambiguous. Germline CDR1 reads MDHEN; CDR2 reads SYDVKM. Trimming removed 5 bases at V and 6 bases at J, with 19 bases between. The CDR3 runs to 15 residues. The CDR3 nucleotides read TGTGCCAGCAGTCGCAGCTATCCTCTGGGCGCTGAAGCTTTCTTT. The encoded protein is CASSRSYPLGAEAFF.

In this sample, this clonotype turned up many times. The V and J genes are TRBV10-3 and TRBJ1-5, with D tentatively TRBD1 (6 bases). The CDR3 loop spans 12 amino acids. CDR1 is ENHRY and CDR2 is SYGVKD in the germline V gene. With 4 bases removed from V and 7 bases from J, the gap between germline ends came to 8 bases. CDR3 in DNA: TGTGCCATCAGTGCCCAGGGGCAGCCCCAGCATTTT. This codes for CAISAQGQPQHF.

This clonotype was observed at least ten times. This chain connects TRBV4-1 to TRBJ1-2; D remains ambiguous. Germline V gene data show CDR1 as MGHRA and CDR2 as YSYEKL. V was trimmed by 0 bases and J by 3 bases, leaving 11 bases between them. The CDR3 consists of 15 residues. As DNA, the CDR3 is TGCGCCAGCAGCCAAGACGGCACTGACTACTATGGCTACACCTTC. Translating gives CASSQDGTDYYGYTF.

This clonotype was seen more than once but under ten times. The gene calls are TRBV28 and TRBJ2-2; D gene ambiguous. This CDR3 has 11 residues. Per germline, CDR1 MDHEN and CDR2 SYDVKM. Trimming stripped 6 bases from V and 9 bases from J, with 8 bases between. CDR3 sequence reads: CASRLNRELFF. DNA for the CDR3: TGTGCCAGCAGACTAAATCGGGAGCTGTTTTTT.

Many counts were recorded for this clonotype. V usage is TRBV7-8 and J usage is TRBJ2-5; D might be TRBD2 (6 bases). V was trimmed by 4 bases and J by 2 bases, leaving 14 bases between them. The CDR3 extends over 15 amino acids. Looked up from germline, CDR1 is SGHVS and CDR2 is FQNEAQ. CDR3 amino acids: CASSSTGTPQETQYF. DNA of the CDR3: TGTGCCAGCAGCTCCACCGGGACTCCGCAAGAGACCCAGTACTTC. Full variable domain (outside the CDR3, taken from reference TRBV7-8 and TRBJ2-5): GAGVSQSPRYKVAKRGQDVALRCDPISGHVSLFWYQQALGQGPEFLTYFQNEAQLDKSGLPSDRFFAERPEGSVSTLKIQRTQQEDSAVYLCASSSTGTPQETQYFGPGTRLLVL.

The chain employs TRBV15 and TRBJ2-7; D not certain. V lost 0 bases and J 5 bases, leaving 8 bases between the germline ends. The germline CDR1 and CDR2 sequences are LNHNV and YYDKDF (reference sequence). The CDR3 length is 13 residues. CDR3 nucleotides: TGTGCCACCAGCAGAGAAAACGCGGACGAGCAGTACTTC. It is translated as CATSRENADEQYF.

This clonotype has ten or more counts. The CDR3 DNA follows: TGCAGTGCTAGAGATTGGGCTAGCGGGGACAATGAGCAGTTCTTC. Residues: CSARDWASGDNEQFF. The chain combines TRBV20-1 with TRBJ2-1; 9 bases map to TRBD2. The CDR3 loop spans 15 amino acids. With V trimmed by 0 bases and J by 5 bases, 5 bases remained unmatched. Germline V gene data show CDR1 as DFQATT and CDR2 as SNEGSKA (reference sequence).

V is TRBV20-1 and J is TRBJ2-7; 9 bases are a match to TRBD1. With V trimmed by 0 bases and J by 2 bases, 8 bases remained unmatched. The germline CDR1 and CDR2 sequences are DFQATT and SNEGSKA (reference sequence). The CDR3 totals 16 residues. In DNA, the CDR3 is TGCAGTGCTAGAGAGGGAACAGGGGGCATTCCCTACGAGCAGTACTTC. It codes for CSAREGTGGIPYEQYF.

This clonotype appeared a few times. This chain connects TRBV6-1 to TRBJ1-2; D gene unclear. In germline, CDR1 is MNHNS, CDR2 SASEGT. V lost 9 bases, J lost 2 bases, and 10 bases lay in between. CDR3 length equals 12 residues. The chain's CDR3 is CASEGRNYGYTF. For the CDR3, the DNA is TGTGCCAGTGAAGGACGGAACTATGGCTACACCTTC.

This rearrangement joins TRBV3-1 to TRBJ1-1, with a possible D match to TRBD1 (5 bases). This CDR3 comprises 13 residues. CDR1 is LGHDT, CDR2 YNNKEL, per germline (reference sequence). V was pared by 4 bases and J by 2 bases, with 8 bases between. The CDR3 DNA follows: TGTGCCAGCAGCCCCAGGGACAACACTGAAGCTTTCTTT. As protein: CASSPRDNTEAFF.

This clonotype was seen a handful of times. The chain uses TRBV20-1 and TRBJ1-3, with D hard to call. Germline V gene data show CDR1 as DFQATT and CDR2 as SNEGSKA (reference sequence). The CDR3 contains 14 residues. V was trimmed by 0 bases and J by 2 bases, leaving 8 bases between them. The CDR3 coding sequence is TGCAGTGCTAGAGACCCAGGAGCTGGAAACACCATATATTTT. This translates into CSARDPGAGNTIYF.

This clonotype was counted a few times. The V gene is TRBV24-1, the J gene TRBJ2-1, with 10 positions matching TRBD2. There are 15 residues in the CDR3. V was clipped by 4 bases and J by 6 bases; unmatched bases: 5. The germline V gene has CDR1 KGHDR and CDR2 SFDVKD. As DNA, the CDR3 is TGTGCCACCAGTGACCCCGGGACTAGCGCCAATGAGCAGTTCTTC. This sequence encodes CATSDPGTSANEQFF.

This clonotype was observed at least ten times. This rearrangement joins TRBV24-1 to TRBJ1-2; possible D gene TRBD1, 5 bases. Trimming pared 3 bases from V and 3 bases from J, leaving 13 bases between. Germline V lookup: CDR1 KGHDR, CDR2 SFDVKD. This CDR3 is 15 amino acids long. CDR3 loop: CATSDTGRVDYGYTF. The CDR3 coding sequence is TGTGCCACCAGTGATACAGGAAGGGTGGACTATGGCTACACCTTC.